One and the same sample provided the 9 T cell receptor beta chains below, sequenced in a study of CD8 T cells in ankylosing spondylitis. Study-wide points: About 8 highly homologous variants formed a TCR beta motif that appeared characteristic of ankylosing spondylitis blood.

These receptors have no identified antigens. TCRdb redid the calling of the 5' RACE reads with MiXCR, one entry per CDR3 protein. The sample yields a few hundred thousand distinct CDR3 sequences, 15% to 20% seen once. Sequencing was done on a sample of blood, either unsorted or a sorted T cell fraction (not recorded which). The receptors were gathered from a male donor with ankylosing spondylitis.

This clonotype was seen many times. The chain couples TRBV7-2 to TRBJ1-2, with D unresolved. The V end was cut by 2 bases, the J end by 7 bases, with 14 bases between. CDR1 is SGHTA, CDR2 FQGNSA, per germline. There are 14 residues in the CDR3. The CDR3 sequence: CASSLSVSSRGYTF. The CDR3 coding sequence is TGTGCCAGCAGCTTATCCGTTAGCTCTCGTGGCTACACCTTC.

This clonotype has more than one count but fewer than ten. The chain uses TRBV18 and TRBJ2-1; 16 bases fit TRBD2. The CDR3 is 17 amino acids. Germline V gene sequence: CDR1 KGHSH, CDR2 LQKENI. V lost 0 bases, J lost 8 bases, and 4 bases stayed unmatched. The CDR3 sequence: CASSPPGTSGRVDEQFF. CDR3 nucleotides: TGTGCCAGCTCACCACCCGGGACTAGCGGGAGGGTGGATGAGCAGTTCTTC.

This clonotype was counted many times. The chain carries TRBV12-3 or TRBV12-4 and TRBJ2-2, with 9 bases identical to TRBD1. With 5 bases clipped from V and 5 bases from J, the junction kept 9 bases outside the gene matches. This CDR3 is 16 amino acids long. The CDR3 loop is CASSPRTGVLTGELFF. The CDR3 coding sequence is TGTGCCAGCAGTCCTCGGACAGGGGTTTTGACCGGGGAGCTGTTTTTT.

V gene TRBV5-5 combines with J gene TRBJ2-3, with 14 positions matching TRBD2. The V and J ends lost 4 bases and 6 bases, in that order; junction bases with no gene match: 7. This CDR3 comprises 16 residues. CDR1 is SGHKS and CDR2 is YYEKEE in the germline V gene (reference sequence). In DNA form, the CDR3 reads TGTGCCAGCAGCATGACTAGCGGGAGGGCCTTGGATACGCAGTATTTT. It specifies CASSMTSGRALDTQYF.

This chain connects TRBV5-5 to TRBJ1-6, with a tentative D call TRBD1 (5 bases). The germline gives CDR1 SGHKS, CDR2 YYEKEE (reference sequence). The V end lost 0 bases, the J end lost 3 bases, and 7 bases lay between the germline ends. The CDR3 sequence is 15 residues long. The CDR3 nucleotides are TGTGCCAGCAGCTTGGCCCAGGGCTATAATTCACCCCTCCACTTT. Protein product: CASSLAQGYNSPLHF. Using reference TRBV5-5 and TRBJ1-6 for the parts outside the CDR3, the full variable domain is DAGVTQSPTHLIKTRGQQVTLRCSPISGHKSVSWYQQVLGQGPQFIFQYYEKEERGRGNFPDRFSARQFPNYSSELNVNALLLGDSALYLCASSLAQGYNSPLHFGNGTRLTVT.

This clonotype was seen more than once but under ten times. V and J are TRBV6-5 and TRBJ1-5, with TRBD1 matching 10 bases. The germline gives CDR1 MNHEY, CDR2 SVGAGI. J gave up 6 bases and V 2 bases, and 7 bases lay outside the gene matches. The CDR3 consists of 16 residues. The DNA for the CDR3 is TGTGCCAGCAGTTACGGCCCGGACAGGGGGAGTCAGCCCCAGCATTTT. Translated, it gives CASSYGPDRGSQPQHF.

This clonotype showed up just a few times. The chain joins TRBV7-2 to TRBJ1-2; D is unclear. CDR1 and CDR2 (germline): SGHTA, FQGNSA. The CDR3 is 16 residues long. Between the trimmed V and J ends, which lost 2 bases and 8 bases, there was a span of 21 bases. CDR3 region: CASSLSDRLGGYGYTF. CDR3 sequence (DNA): TGTGCCAGCAGCTTATCCGACCGTTTGGGAGGATACGGCTACACCTTC.

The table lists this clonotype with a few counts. CDR3 residues: CASSVWTGGGGYTF. In DNA, the CDR3 is TGTGCCAGCAGCGTATGGACAGGGGGCGGGGGCTACACCTTC. The chain links TRBV9 to TRBJ1-2; 11 positions match TRBD1. The CDR3 sequence is 14 residues long. Losses at the gene ends were 1 base for V and 8 bases for J; bases not matched to a gene: 4. Germline CDR1 SGDLS, CDR2 YYNGEE.

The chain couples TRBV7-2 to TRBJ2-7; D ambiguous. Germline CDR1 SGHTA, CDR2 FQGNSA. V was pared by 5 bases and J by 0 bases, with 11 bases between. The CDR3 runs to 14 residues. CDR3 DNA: TGTGCCAGCAGCACTTTATCTAGCTCCTACGAGCAGTACTTC. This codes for CASSTLSSSYEQYF.